Listed here is a single T cell receptor beta chain. Its target antigen remains unknown. Qualities for individual bases were not recorded, and no much larger clone is one base off. The source of the sample is a study of cytomegalovirus exposure and HLA in healthy donors (dated by TCRdb to the late 2010s). General notes on the study: The 666 repertoires of the first cohort and the 110 or so validation repertoires were produced on the same platform, according to a later analysis. The study aimed to test whether signatures of past pathogen exposure could be identified by cataloging public T cell receptors. A separate validation cohort of roughly 110 different subjects was used in addition to the roughly 720-subject first cohort. To predict cytomegalovirus infection status, the study combined high-throughput TCR immunosequencing, statistical association of individual TCRs with disease status, and machine learning.

The donors were included in the validation cohort of approximately 120 subjects, a group kept apart from the roughly 700-subject first cohort. General conclusions and limits of the study: A later analysis found that TCRs clustered in the first cohort also tended to co-occur in the 130 or so validation repertoires, with 90% to 95% of cluster scores above 0. A few of the identified cytomegalovirus-associated TCR beta chains were confirmed in vitro to be specific for cytomegalovirus antigens. It was suggested by the authors that the approach could potentially be generalized to other disease states and immunological phenotypes. Most TCR sequences were seen in very few donors, while some public TCRs were found in many individuals. In both the original and validation cohorts, the classifier was reported to diagnose cytomegalovirus status with high specificity and sensitivity. The study listed approximately 150 TCR beta chains as associated with cytomegalovirus. The validation cohort had no HLA typing available for a later analysis, so co-occurrence within that cohort was assessed over all 110 or so repertoires.

The method was the immunoSEQ multiplex PCR assay. Processing in the source paper ran as follows. A statistical classification framework was built for diagnosing cytomegalovirus status from the catalog of TCR beta chain sequences. TCRdb limited this immuneACCESS table to in-frame rearrangements with V and J called. A share of clones is missing; checked studies link under half to unresolved V genes, and the rest is unexplained. For V, J and clone size, that table is used; D and trimming come from the DNA. The sample profile shows under 80,000 clones; approximately 93% of them were found once. The biggest ten clones account for around 2.1% of the sample. The TCR sequence derives from a woman aged 18-35 years in good health and CMV-seronegative. The sequenced material came from PBMCs.

The DNA reads as follows: TGCGCCAGCAGCTTGTTTCCGGGTGAGAACACTGAAGCTTTCTTT. It is translated as CASSLFPGENTEAFF. Recombination linked TRBV5-1 to TRBJ1-1, with an unclear D gene assignment. The CDR3 has 15 amino acids, counting the end cysteine and phenylalanine. Left in the record is the CDR3 DNA by itself, 45 bases read in frame from the first base. Based on the germline V gene, the CDR1 and CDR2 sequences are SGHRS and YFSETQ. V and J lose 1 base and 1 base, and a span of 11 bases separates them.